Sequencing of this T cell receptor (beta chain) was carried out in a study of identical twins. CDR3 size: 15 residues. The germline V gene encodes CDR1 MNHEY and CDR2 SVGEGT. Trimming left V 6 bases short and J 2 bases short, with 17 bases between. A few counts support this clonotype. The antigen is undetermined. Study conclusions and caveats: In monozygotic twins, models underestimated the sharing of out-of-frame TCR alpha.

Each CDR3 protein is one row after TCRdb ran MiXCR on the 5' RACE reads. The sample includes roughly 290,000 distinct CDR3 sequences, 8% to 9.5% of them seen just once. This sample also appeared in a second study, on yellow fever vaccine responses in identical twins.

The sequencing sample was made of CD8+ T cells sorted from blood. The source of this sequence is a woman younger than 30 in good health. This chain uses TRBV6-2 or TRBV6-3 with TRBJ2-7; D is possibly TRBD1 (6 bases). Here the CDR3 DNA reads TGTGCCAGCAGCCACCGACAGGCTAAGCCCTACGAGCAGTACTTC. Residues: CASSHRQAKPYEQYF.